This T cell receptor (beta chain) derives from a study of blood T cell repertoires in COVID-19. In the study overall: Donors in the United States, Italy and Spain gave samples during acute or convalescent COVID-19.

Original analysis: Cell counts per sample came from amplifying reference gene primers. The repertoire was sequenced with immunoSEQ multiplex PCR; TCRdb's copy has only in-frame clones and lacks some. Clone size and V and J calls were adopted from that table, with D and trimming inferred from the DNA. The data hold around 200,000 clones, with roughly 87% observed a single time. The CDR3 contains 17 residues. The germline gives CDR1 MGHDK, CDR2 SYGVNS. Losses at the gene ends were 3 bases for V and 3 bases for J; bases not matched to a gene: 14. J is TRBJ2-7 and V is TRBV25-1; 7 bases map to TRBD2. The sequenced sample was peripheral blood. The sequence was collected from a woman aged 18 to 35 who had recovered from COVID-19. The CDR3 coding sequence is TGTGCCAGCAGTGATGGAGGACTAGTTTATGATCTCTACGAGCAGTACTTC. As protein: CASSDGGLVYDLYEQYF.